The present TCR beta chain was sequenced within a study of shared clonotypes between healthy human individuals. Study summary: Each donor contributed plates that comprised three CD4 naive, three CD4 memory, two CD8 naive and one CD8 memory. General study findings and limits: A few donors showed sharing of about 5.5% of naive CD4 clonotypes. Lower generation probabilities were found for non-shared clonotypes than for those shared by all four donors. Generally, estimated richness proved larger in naive subsets than it did in memory subsets.

The V and J ends lost 6 bases and 2 bases respectively, with 17 bases between them. The CDR3 is 16 residues long. The germline V gene has CDR1 MNHEY and CDR2 SMNVEV (reference sequence). As to this clone: Its antigen is not known.

Clones were read by immunoSEQ multiplex PCR, and TCRdb kept only the in-frame ones, dropping some. The table lists hundreds of thousands of clones, about 91% of them singletons, with 24% in the top ten. CD45RO-negative cells were positively selected for CCR7, leaving out terminally differentiated effector memory CD45RA+ cells. The rearrangement joins TRBV27 to TRBJ1-5, with D unclear. The specimen sequenced was naive CD8+ T cells sorted from blood. The clonotype was recovered from a man younger than 40 in good health. In DNA form, the CDR3 reads TGTGCCAGCAGGACGAACATTTGGGATGGCAATCAGCCCCAGCATTTT. It codes for CASRTNIWDGNQPQHF.